This TCR beta chain originates from a study of spatial heterogeneity in lung cancer. Findings and caveats of the study: Expanded intratumoral alpha and beta TCR counts tracked tumor mutation counts.

Germline V gene data show CDR1 as MGHRA and CDR2 as YSYEKL. V lost 1 base and J lost 0, with 4 bases in between. There are 13 residues in the CDR3. MiXCR, run by TCRdb on the 5' RACE reads, gives a single entry per CDR3 protein. Here the sample spans about 100,000 distinct CDR3 sequences, nearly 4.5% being singletons. This clonotype was counted between two and nine times. Antigen: not known. Time point: sample taken at primary tumor resection. Samples came from some 71 TRACERx patients with untreated early-stage lung cancer. The starting material was lung tumor tissue, obtained at surgery. The TCR originated in a male donor with early-stage non-small cell lung cancer. The chain joins TRBV4-1 to TRBJ2-7, with D unclear. As DNA, the CDR3 is TGCGCCAGCAGCCAAGGGAACTCCTACGAGCAGTACTTC. Its translation: CASSQGNSYEQYF.